A single sample gave rise to the 12 T cell receptor beta chains below, sequenced in a study of Tregs in tolerant kidney transplant recipients. Assay: immunoSEQ multiplex PCR; the TCRdb copy retains only in-frame clones and omits some. The sample has under 300,000 clones, around 82% seen once. Sequencing input: CD4+ T cells from blood. The origin of the receptors is a human donor in good health.

The chain combines TRBV5-1 with TRBJ2-2; D is unresolved. The CDR3 is 14 residues long. V lost 0 bases to trimming and J lost 6 bases, with 9 bases between them. Germline values: CDR1 SGHRS, CDR2 YFSETQ. The CDR3 here is CASSLGAAPGELFF. CDR3 nucleotides: TGCGCCAGCAGCTTGGGCGCGGCCCCCGGGGAGCTGTTTTTT.

This rearrangement joins TRBV5-4 to TRBJ2-1; 9 bases are shared with TRBD2. Germline lookup yields CDR1 SGHNT and CDR2 YYREEE (reference sequence). This CDR3 has 16 residues. Germline trimming cut 4 bases from V and 3 bases from J; bases unmatched to any gene: 8. This CDR3 reads CASSQRLAELYNEQFF. DNA for the CDR3: TGTGCCAGCAGCCAGAGACTAGCGGAACTCTACAATGAGCAGTTCTTC.

This chain uses TRBV27 with TRBJ1-3; D unclear. This CDR3 spans 13 amino acids. The germline V and J ends were trimmed by 5 bases and 3 bases, with 8 bases remaining between them. Germline V gene sequence: CDR1 MNHEY, CDR2 SMNVEV (reference sequence). CDR3 residues: CASSPFLGNTIYF. CDR3 bases: TGTGCCAGCAGTCCCTTCCTTGGAAACACCATATATTTT.

In DNA form, the CDR3 reads TGTGCCAGCAGCTTGGAGAGGGCTGGTGAAGCTTTCTTT. Amino acid sequence: CASSLERAGEAFF. The J gene is TRBJ1-1, the V gene TRBV5-6; no firm D call. This CDR3 is 13 amino acids long. The V and J ends lost 0 bases and 7 bases respectively, with 10 bases between them. Germline V gene sequence: CDR1 SGHDT, CDR2 YYEEEE.

The chain joins TRBV29-1 to TRBJ2-5, with D perhaps TRBD2 (5 bases). The CDR3 covers 13 residues. V lost 3 bases and J lost 5, with 13 bases in between. Germline CDR1 is SQVTM and CDR2 is ANQGSEA. The CDR3 sequence is CSVDSDGPETQYF. The DNA of the CDR3 is TGCAGCGTTGATAGCGATGGACCGGAGACCCAGTACTTC.

V and J are TRBV19 and TRBJ1-2; D ambiguous. V was cut by 3 bases and J by 7 bases, with 12 bases left in between. This CDR3 has 13 amino acids. Germline V gives CDR1 LNHDA, CDR2 SQIVND (reference sequence). CDR3 sequence reads: CASSIERFGGYTF. DNA for the CDR3: TGTGCCAGTAGTATTGAGAGGTTTGGTGGCTACACCTTC.

The gene calls are TRBV5-1 and TRBJ2-3, with a weak D call TRBD1 (6 bases). V lost 4 bases to trimming and J lost 4 bases, with 10 bases between them. Germline V gives CDR1 SGHRS, CDR2 YFSETQ. The CDR3 consists of 13 residues. Here the CDR3 DNA reads TGCGCCAGCAGCCACGGACAGTCAGATACGCAGTATTTT. It specifies CASSHGQSDTQYF. Based on the CDR3 plus reference TRBV5-1 and TRBJ2-3, the full variable domain is KAGVTQTPRYLIKTRGQQVTLSCSPISGHRSVSWYQQTPGQGLQFLFEYFSETQRNKGNFPGRFSGRQFSNSRSEMNVSTLELGDSALYLCASSHGQSDTQYFGPGTRLTVL.

This chain connects TRBV7-9 to TRBJ2-5, with 10 bases fitting TRBD2. Germline-derived CDR1 and CDR2 are SEHNR and FQNEAQ (reference sequence). The junction had 11 bases not matched to a gene; V was cut back by 5 bases and J by 2 bases. This CDR3 has 17 amino acids. The CDR3 nucleotides are TGTGCCAGCAGCGTCGGGCTAGCGGGGGCCCTGCAAGAGACCCAGTACTTC. It encodes CASSVGLAGALQETQYF.

The genes are TRBV18 and TRBJ1-2; D perhaps matches TRBD1 (5 bases). Germline values: CDR1 KGHSH, CDR2 LQKENI. This CDR3 is built from 13 residues. Trimming removed 3 bases at V and 8 bases at J, with 13 bases between. The CDR3 DNA reads TGTGCCAGCTCACCGCTCGGGTGGGACGGCTACACCTTC. It yields the protein CASSPLGWDGYTF.

Comment on this clone: The identical CDR3 is also encoded by other nucleotide sequences in the sample. V usage is TRBV29-1 and J usage is TRBJ2-3; no clear D gene. From germline, CDR1 is SQVTM and CDR2 ANQGSEA. V lost 3 bases, J lost 2 bases, and 0 bases lay in between. The CDR3 totals 10 residues. The CDR3 sequence: CSVDTDTQYF. The CDR3 nucleotides are TGCAGCGTTGACACAGATACGCAGTATTTT.

About this clone: The sample carries other DNA sequences with the same CDR3. The rearrangement joins TRBV6-1 to TRBJ2-7; 9 positions match TRBD2. From germline, CDR1 is MNHNS and CDR2 SASEGT. The length of the CDR3 is 14 residues. Trimming took 10 bases from V and 7 from J; bases not matched to a gene: 14. The CDR3 loop is CATSPAGGFYEQYF. The CDR3 nucleotides are TGTGCCACCTCCCCAGCGGGGGGATTCTATGAGCAGTACTTC.

The gene calls are TRBV11-2 and TRBJ2-5, with 9 bases matching TRBD1. With 1 base clipped from V and 3 bases from J, the junction kept 3 bases outside the gene matches. The CDR3 is made up of 15 amino acids. Looked up from germline, CDR1 is SGHAT and CDR2 is FQNNGV. In nucleotides, the CDR3 is TGTGCCAGCAGCTTAGTTACAGGGGGCAAAGAGACCCAGTACTTC. Amino acids: CASSLVTGGKETQYF. Looking up the rest from reference TRBV11-2 and TRBJ2-5 gives the full variable domain: EAGVAQSPRYKIIEKRQSVAFWCNPISGHATLYWYQQILGQGPKLLIQFQNNGVVDDSQLPKDRFSAERLKGVDSTLKIQPAKLEDSAVYLCASSLVTGGKETQYFGPGTRLLVL.